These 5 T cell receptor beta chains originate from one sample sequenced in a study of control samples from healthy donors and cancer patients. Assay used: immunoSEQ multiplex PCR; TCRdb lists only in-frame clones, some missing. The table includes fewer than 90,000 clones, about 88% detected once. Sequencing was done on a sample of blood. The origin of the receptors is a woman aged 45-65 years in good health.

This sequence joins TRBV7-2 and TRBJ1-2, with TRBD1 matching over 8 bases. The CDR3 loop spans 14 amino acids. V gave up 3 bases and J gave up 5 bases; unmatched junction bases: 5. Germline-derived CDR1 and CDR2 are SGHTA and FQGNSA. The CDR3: CASSFGGTGYGYTF. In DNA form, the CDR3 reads TGTGCCAGCAGCTTTGGAGGGACAGGATATGGCTACACCTTC. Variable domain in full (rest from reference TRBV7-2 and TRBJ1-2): GAGVSQSPSNKVTEKGKDVELRCDPISGHTALYWYRQSLGQGLEFLIYFQGNSAPDKSGLPSDRFSAERTGGSVSTLTIQRTQQEDSAVYLCASSFGGTGYGYTFGSGTRLTVV.

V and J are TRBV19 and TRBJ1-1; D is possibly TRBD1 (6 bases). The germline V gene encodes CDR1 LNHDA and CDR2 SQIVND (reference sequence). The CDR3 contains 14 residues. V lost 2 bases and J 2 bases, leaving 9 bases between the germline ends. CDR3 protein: CASSIRTANTEAFF. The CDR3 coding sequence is TGTGCCAGTAGTATACGGACAGCCAACACTGAAGCTTTCTTT.

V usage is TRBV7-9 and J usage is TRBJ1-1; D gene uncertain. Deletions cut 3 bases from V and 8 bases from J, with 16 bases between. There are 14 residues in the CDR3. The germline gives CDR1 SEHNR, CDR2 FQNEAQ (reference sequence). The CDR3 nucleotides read TGTGCCAGCAGCTTCGGTACAGAAAGGCTAGAAGCTTTCTTT. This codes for CASSFGTERLEAFF. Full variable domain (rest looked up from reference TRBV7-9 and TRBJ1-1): DTGVSQNPRHKITKRGQNVTFRCDPISEHNRLYWYRQTLGQGPEFLTYFQNEAQLEKSRLLSDRFSAERPKGSFSTLEIQRTEQGDSAMYLCASSFGTERLEAFFGQGTRLTVV.

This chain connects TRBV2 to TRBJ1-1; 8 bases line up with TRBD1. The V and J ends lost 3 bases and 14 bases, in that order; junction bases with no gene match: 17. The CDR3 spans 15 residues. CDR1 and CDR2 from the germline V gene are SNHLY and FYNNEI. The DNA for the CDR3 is TGTGCCAGCAGTGAGATGGGACAGGCACCAGGGAGGAGGTTCTTT. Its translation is CASSEMGQAPGRRFF.

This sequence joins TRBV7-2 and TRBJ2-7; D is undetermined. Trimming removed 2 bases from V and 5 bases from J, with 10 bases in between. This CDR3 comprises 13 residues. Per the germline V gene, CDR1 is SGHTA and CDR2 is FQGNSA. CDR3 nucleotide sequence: TGTGCCAGCAGCTTATCGGTAGGAAACGAGCAGTACTTC. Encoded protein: CASSLSVGNEQYF.